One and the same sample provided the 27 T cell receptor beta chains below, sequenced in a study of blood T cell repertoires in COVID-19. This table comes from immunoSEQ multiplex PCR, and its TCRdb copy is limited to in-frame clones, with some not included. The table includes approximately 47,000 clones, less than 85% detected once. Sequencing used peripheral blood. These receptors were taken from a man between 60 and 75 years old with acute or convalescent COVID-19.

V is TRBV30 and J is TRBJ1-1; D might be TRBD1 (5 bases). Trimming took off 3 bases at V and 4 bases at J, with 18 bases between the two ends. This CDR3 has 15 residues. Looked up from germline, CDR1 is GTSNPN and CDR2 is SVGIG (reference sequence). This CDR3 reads CAWRRWEGRGTEAFF. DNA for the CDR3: TGTGCCTGGAGAAGGTGGGAGGGGCGCGGCACTGAAGCTTTCTTT.

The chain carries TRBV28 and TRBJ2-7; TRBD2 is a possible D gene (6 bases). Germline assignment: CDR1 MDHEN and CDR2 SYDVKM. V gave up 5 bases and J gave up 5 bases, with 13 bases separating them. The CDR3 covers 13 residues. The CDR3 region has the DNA TGTGCCAGCAGTCCATCGCGGGGAAACGAGCAGTACTTC. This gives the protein CASSPSRGNEQYF.

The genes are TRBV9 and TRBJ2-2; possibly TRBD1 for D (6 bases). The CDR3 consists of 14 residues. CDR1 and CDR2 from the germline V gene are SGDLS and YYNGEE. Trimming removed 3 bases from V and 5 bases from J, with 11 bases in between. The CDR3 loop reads CASSAPQGTGELFF. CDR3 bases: TGTGCCAGCAGCGCCCCACAGGGAACCGGGGAGCTGTTTTTT.

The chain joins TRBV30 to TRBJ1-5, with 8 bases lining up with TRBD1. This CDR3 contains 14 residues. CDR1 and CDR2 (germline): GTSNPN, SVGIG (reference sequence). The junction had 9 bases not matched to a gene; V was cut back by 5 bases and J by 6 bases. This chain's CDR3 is CAWGSTGESQPQHF. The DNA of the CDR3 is TGTGCCTGGGGTTCGACAGGGGAATCTCAGCCCCAGCATTTT.

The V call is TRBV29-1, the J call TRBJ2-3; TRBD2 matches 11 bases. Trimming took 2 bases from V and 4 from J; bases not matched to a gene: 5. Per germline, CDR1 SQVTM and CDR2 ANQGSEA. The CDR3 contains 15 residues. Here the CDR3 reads CSVERRLAGPDTQYF. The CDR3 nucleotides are TGCAGCGTTGAAAGGCGACTAGCGGGGCCAGATACGCAGTATTTT.

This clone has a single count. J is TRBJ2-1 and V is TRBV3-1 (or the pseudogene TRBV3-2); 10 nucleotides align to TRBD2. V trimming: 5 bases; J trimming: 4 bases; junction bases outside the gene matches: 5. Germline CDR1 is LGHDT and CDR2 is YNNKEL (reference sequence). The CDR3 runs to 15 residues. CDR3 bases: TGTGCCAGCAGCGATTTAGCGGGGGGTTACAATGAGCAGTTCTTC. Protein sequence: CASSDLAGGYNEQFF.

CDR3 amino acids: CASSVRLGGPVPDTQYF. The CDR3 region has the DNA TGTGCCAGCAGTGTCCGACTGGGGGGGCCTGTCCCAGATACGCAGTATTTT. J is TRBJ2-3 and V is TRBV6-2 or TRBV6-3, with a weak D call TRBD2 (7 bases). With 5 bases removed from V and 4 bases from J, the gap between germline ends came to 22 bases. Looked up from germline, CDR1 is MNHEY and CDR2 is SVGEGT. The length of the CDR3 is 17 residues.

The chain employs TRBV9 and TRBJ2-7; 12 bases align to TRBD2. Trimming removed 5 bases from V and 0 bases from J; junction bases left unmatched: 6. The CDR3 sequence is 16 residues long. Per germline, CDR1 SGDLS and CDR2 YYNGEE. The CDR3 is CASSDTSGGLSYEQYF. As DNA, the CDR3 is TGTGCCAGCAGTGATACTAGCGGGGGGCTCTCCTACGAGCAGTACTTC.

CDR3 sequence: CASSLPGLAHNEQFF. CDR3 coding DNA: TGTGCCAGCAGCTTACCGGGACTAGCTCACAATGAGCAGTTCTTC. The V call is TRBV7-3, the J call TRBJ2-1; 9 bases are shared with TRBD2. With V trimmed by 2 bases and J by 5 bases, 4 bases remained unmatched. This CDR3 is built from 15 residues. Germline assignment: CDR1 SGHTA and CDR2 FQGTGA.

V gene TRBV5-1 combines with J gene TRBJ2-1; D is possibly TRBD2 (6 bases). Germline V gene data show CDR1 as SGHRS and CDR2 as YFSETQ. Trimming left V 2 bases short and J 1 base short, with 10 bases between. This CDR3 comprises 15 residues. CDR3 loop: CASSLGTASYNEQFF. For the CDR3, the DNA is TGCGCCAGCAGCTTAGGGACTGCGTCCTACAATGAGCAGTTCTTC. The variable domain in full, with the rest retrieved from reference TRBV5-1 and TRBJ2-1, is KAGVTQTPRYLIKTRGQQVTLSCSPISGHRSVSWYQQTPGQGLQFLFEYFSETQRNKGNFPGRFSGRQFSNSRSEMNVSTLELGDSALYLCASSLGTASYNEQFFGPGTRLTVL.

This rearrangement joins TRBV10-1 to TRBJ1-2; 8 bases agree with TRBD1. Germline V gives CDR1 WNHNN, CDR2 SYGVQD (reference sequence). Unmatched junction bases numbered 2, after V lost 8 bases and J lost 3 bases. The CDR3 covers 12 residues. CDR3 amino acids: CASGGQDYGYTF. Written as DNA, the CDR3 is TGCGCCAGCGGGGGACAGGACTATGGCTACACCTTC.

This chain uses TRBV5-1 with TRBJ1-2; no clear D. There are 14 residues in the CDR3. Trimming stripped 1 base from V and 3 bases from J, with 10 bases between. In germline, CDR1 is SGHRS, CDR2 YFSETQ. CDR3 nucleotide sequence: TGCGCCAGCAGCTTGTTGGAGGCCGACTATGGCTACACCTTC. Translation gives CASSLLEADYGYTF.

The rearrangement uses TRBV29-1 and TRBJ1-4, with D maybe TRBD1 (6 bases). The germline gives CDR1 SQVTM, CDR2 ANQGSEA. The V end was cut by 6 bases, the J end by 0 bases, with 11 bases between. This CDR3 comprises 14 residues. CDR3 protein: CSVQGWATNEKLFF. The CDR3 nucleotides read TGCAGCGTACAGGGTTGGGCAACTAATGAAAAACTGTTTTTT.

CDR3 DNA sequence: TGTGCCAGCAGTCATCTATTCGGACATTTATACAATGAGCAGTTCTTC. This gives the protein CASSHLFGHLYNEQFF. The genes are TRBV6-2 or TRBV6-3 and TRBJ2-1; perhaps TRBD1 as D (5 bases). Trimming stripped 5 bases from V and 4 bases from J, with 18 bases between. The germline CDR1 and CDR2 sequences are MNHEY and SVGEGT. The CDR3 runs 16 residues.

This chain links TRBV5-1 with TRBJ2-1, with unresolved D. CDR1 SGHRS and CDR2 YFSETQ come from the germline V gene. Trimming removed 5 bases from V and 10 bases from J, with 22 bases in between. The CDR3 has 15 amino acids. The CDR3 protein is CASSLPSTPPEEQFF. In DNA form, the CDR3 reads TGCGCCAGCAGTTTACCCTCGACACCTCCGGAAGAGCAGTTCTTC. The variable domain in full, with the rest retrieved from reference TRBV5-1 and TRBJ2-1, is KAGVTQTPRYLIKTRGQQVTLSCSPISGHRSVSWYQQTPGQGLQFLFEYFSETQRNKGNFPGRFSGRQFSNSRSEMNVSTLELGDSALYLCASSLPSTPPEEQFFGPGTRLTVL.

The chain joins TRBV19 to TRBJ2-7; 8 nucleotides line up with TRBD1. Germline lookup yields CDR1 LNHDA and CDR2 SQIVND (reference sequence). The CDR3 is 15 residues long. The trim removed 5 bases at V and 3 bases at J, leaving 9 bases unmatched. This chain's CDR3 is CASSPSGGLSYEQYF. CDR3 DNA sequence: TGTGCCAGTAGTCCTTCAGGGGGCCTCAGCTACGAGCAGTACTTC.

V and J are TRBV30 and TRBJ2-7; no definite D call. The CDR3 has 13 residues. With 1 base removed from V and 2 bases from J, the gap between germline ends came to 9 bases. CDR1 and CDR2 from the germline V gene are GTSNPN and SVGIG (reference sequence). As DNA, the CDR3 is TGTGCCTGGAGTGCTGAGGTGGCCTACGAGCAGTACTTC. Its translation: CAWSAEVAYEQYF.

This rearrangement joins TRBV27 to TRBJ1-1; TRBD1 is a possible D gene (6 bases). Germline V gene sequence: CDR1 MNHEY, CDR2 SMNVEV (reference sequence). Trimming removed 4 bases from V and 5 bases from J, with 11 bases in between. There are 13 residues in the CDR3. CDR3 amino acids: CASSSDRRTEAFF. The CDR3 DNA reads TGTGCCAGCAGTTCAGACAGGAGAACTGAAGCTTTCTTT.

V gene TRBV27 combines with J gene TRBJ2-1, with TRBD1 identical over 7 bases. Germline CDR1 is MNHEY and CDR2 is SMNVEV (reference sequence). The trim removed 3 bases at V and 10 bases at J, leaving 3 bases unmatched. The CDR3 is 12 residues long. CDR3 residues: CASSLQTGEQFF. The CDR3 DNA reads TGTGCCAGCAGTTTGCAGACAGGGGAGCAGTTCTTC.

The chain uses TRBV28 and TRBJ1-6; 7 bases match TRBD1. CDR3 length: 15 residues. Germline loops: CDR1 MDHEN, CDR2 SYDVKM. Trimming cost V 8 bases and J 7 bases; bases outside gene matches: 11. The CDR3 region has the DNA TGTGCCAGCTTACAAACAGGGGAGAGGAATTCACCCCTCCACTTT. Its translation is CASLQTGERNSPLHF.

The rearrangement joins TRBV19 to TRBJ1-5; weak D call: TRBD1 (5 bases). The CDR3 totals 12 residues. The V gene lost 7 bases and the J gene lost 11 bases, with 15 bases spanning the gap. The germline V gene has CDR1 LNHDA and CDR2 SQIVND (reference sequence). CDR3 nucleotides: TGTGCCAGTACCCCGGACGGAGGGGCCCAGCATTTT. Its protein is CASTPDGGAQHF.

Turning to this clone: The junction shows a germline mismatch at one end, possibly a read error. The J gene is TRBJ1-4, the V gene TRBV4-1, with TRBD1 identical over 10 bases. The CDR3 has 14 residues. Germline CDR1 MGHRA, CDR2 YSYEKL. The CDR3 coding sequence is TGCGCCAGCAGCCAAGAAAGGGACAGGGGAAAAATGTTTTTT. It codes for CASSQERDRGKMFF.

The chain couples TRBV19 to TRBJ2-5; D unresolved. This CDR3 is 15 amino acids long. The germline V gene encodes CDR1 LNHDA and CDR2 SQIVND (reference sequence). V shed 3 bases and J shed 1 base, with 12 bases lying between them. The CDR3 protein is CASSIGTAVQETQYF. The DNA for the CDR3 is TGTGCCAGTAGTATCGGAACGGCGGTCCAAGAGACCCAGTACTTC.

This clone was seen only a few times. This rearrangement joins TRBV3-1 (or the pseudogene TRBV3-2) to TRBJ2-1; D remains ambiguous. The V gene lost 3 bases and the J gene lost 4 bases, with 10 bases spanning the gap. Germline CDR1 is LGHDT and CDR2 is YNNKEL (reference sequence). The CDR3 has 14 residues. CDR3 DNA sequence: TGTGCCAGCAGCCAGAGCTCCCAATACAATGAGCAGTTCTTC. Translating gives CASSQSSQYNEQFF.

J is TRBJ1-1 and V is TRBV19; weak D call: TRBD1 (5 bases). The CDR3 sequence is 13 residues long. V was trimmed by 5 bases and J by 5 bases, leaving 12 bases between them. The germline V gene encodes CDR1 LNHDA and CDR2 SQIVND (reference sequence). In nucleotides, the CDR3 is TGTGCCAGTAGTCCTGACCAGGGAACTGAAGCTTTCTTT. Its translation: CASSPDQGTEAFF.

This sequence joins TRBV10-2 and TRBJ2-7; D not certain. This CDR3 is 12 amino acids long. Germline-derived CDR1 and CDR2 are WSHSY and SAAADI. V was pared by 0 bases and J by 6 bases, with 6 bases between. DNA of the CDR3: TGCGCCAGCAGTGAGTCTTTTCTCGAGCAGTACTTC. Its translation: CASSESFLEQYF.

CDR3 sequence (DNA): TGCAGCGTGGGAGCGGGGGGGCCATGGGAGCAGTTCTTC. Protein: CSVGAGGPWEQFF. This rearrangement joins TRBV29-1 to TRBJ2-1, with 10 nucleotides matching TRBD2. The CDR3 length is 13 residues. V trimming: 6 bases; J trimming: 10 bases; junction bases outside the gene matches: 9. Germline CDR1 SQVTM, CDR2 ANQGSEA.